This TCR beta chain was retrieved from a study of shared clonotypes between healthy human individuals. This CDR3 is built from 14 residues. Trimming stripped 5 bases from V and 0 bases from J, with 8 bases between. Germline V lookup: CDR1 MNHEY, CDR2 SVGAGI. TCRdb keeps only in-frame clones here, not all; method: immunoSEQ multiplex PCR. The sample holds over 800,000 clones, almost 95% seen once. In the naive CD8 group, cells lacked CD45RO and were positively selected for CCR7, so terminally differentiated effector memory CD45RA+ cells were left out. V usage is TRBV6-5 and J usage is TRBJ2-1; D remains ambiguous. The source material was naive CD8+ T cells sorted from blood. The TCR sequence derives from a man aged 25-45 years in good health. The CDR3 reads CASSAWSSYNEQFF. The CDR3, as DNA: TGTGCCAGCAGTGCGTGGAGCTCCTACAATGAGCAGTTCTTC.